Shown below are 20 T cell receptor delta chains from a single sample sequenced in a study of Vδ1+ human thymocytes. RNA was extracted from the cells and then reverse transcribed. CDR3 amplicons came from multiplex PCR with pooled V-gene forward and constant-region reverse primers. TCRdb re-processed the multiplex PCR reads using CATT. This table holds tens of thousands of delta-chain clones, roughly 15% found once. The antigens these receptors bind are not known. Whole-study findings and limits: Thymic TRG and TRD repertoires appeared highly polyclonal, with Gaussian CDR3 length distributions.

The sequenced sample consisted of Vdelta1+ gamma-delta thymocytes from the thymus. Subset noted: FACS-sorted CD3+ TCRalphabeta- TCRVdelta1+ TCRVdelta2- thymocytes. The source is a boy under two years old who had congenital heart surgery.

There are a few counts of this clone. The chain couples TRDV1 to TRDJ1, with 10 bases matching TRDD3. This CDR3 spans 23 amino acids. From germline, CDR1 is TSWWSYY and CDR2 QGS. J gave up 2 bases and V 2 bases, and 26 bases lay outside the gene matches. The CDR3 nucleotides are TGTGCTCTTGGGGAAGCCCAGAATCACTTCGCACGGGTTGGGGGATACTGGACCGATAAACTCATCTTT. Its translation is CALGEAQNHFARVGGYWTDKLIF.

This clone was counted only a few times. V gene TRDV1 combines with J gene TRDJ1, with 10 bases matching TRDD3. The trim removed 1 base at V and 0 bases at J, leaving 17 bases unmatched. Per the germline V gene, CDR1 is TSWWSYY and CDR2 is QGS. This CDR3 has 21 amino acids. The CDR3 protein is CALGERVWGIHPTLDTDKLIF. The CDR3 DNA is TGTGCTCTTGGGGAACGGGTTTGGGGGATACATCCTACCCTAGACACCGATAAACTCATCTTT.

The chain combines TRDV1 with TRDJ1; 10 bases align to TRDD3. The germline CDR1 and CDR2 sequences are TSWWSYY and QGS. J lost 2 bases, V lost 2 bases, and 14 bases had no gene match. The CDR3 sequence is 19 residues long. This CDR3 is CALGERVLATGGLTDKLIF. CDR3 nucleotides: TGTGCTCTTGGGGAAAGGGTTCTTGCCACTGGGGGATTAACCGATAAACTCATCTTT.

V is TRDV1 and J is TRDJ1; 11 bases agree with TRDD3. The V and J ends lost 4 bases and 0 bases, in that order; junction bases with no gene match: 10. The CDR3 spans 18 residues. CDR1 and CDR2 from the germline V gene are TSWWSYY and QGS. CDR3 in DNA: TGTGCTCTTGGGGGTCCTGGGGGATACCCCTCTTACACCGATAAACTCATCTTT. It codes for CALGGPGGYPSYTDKLIF.

The V gene is TRDV1, the J gene TRDJ1; TRDD3 aligns across 7 bases. CDR1 is TSWWSYY and CDR2 is QGS in the germline V gene. V was clipped by 3 bases and J by 1 base; unmatched bases: 8. The CDR3 has 16 residues. The CDR3 spells CALGDPFLGATDKLIF. As DNA, the CDR3 is TGTGCTCTTGGGGATCCGTTCCTGGGGGCCACCGATAAACTCATCTTT.

This clone was detected a few times. This chain connects TRDV1 to TRDJ1; 9 bases align to TRDD3. Germline V lookup: CDR1 TSWWSYY, CDR2 QGS. Germline trimming cut 1 base from V and 0 bases from J; bases unmatched to any gene: 21. The CDR3 is 22 residues long. The CDR3 sequence: CALGERDAYWGTNTKYTDKLIF. The DNA for the CDR3 is TGTGCTCTTGGGGAACGGGACGCGTACTGGGGGACAAATACTAAGTACACCGATAAACTCATCTTT.

The chain combines TRDV1 with TRDJ1; the D is unclear. CDR3 length: 16 amino acids. V lost 3 bases, J lost 8 bases, and 22 bases lay in between. CDR1 TSWWSYY and CDR2 QGS come from the germline V gene. The chain's CDR3 is CALGDRRTSDPGKLIF. The CDR3, as DNA: TGTGCTCTTGGGGATAGGCGAACTAGTGATCCGGGGAAACTCATCTTT.

This clone was counted between two and nine times. The chain links TRDV1 to TRDJ1, with TRDD2 identical over 8 bases. CDR1 and CDR2 (germline): TSWWSYY, QGS. After removal of 5 bases from V and 1 base from J, the junction contained 36 bases not matched to a gene. The CDR3 sequence is 25 residues long. Written as DNA, the CDR3 is TGTGCTCTTGGGAAAGGAGCCCTTCCTAACAAATGTGGGGCGTCAAATAAAGGGATCACCGATAAACTCATCTTT. It encodes CALGKGALPNKCGASNKGITDKLIF.

This chain links TRDV1 with TRDJ1; no definite D call. The CDR3 is made up of 13 amino acids. V lost 5 bases, J lost 1 base, and 8 bases lay in between. The germline CDR1 and CDR2 sequences are TSWWSYY and QGS. CDR3 DNA sequence: TGTGCTCTTGGGACCACTAGCACCGATAAACTCATCTTT. Its translation is CALGTTSTDKLIF.

The V call is TRDV1, the J call TRDJ1; TRDD2 is a possible D gene (7 bases). Germline CDR1 reads TSWWSYY; CDR2 reads QGS. Trimming took 6 bases from V and 0 from J, leaving 35 bases between them. The CDR3 has 22 amino acids. CDR3 bases: TGTGCTCTTGGCGTCCCTTCCTTCCTCCCTGTACGGTTCACTGGGTACACCGATAAACTCATCTTT. This translates into CALGVPSFLPVRFTGYTDKLIF.

There are a few counts of this clone. The rearrangement uses TRDV1 and TRDJ1; TRDD3 aligns across 8 bases. Germline V gene sequence: CDR1 TSWWSYY, CDR2 QGS. The CDR3 consists of 22 residues. With 5 bases clipped from V and 0 bases from J, the junction kept 26 bases outside the gene matches. CDR3 amino acids: CALGPPTFPDPGIRGNTDKLIF. The CDR3 DNA follows: TGTGCTCTTGGGCCCCCGACATTCCCCGACCCCGGGATACGCGGGAACACCGATAAACTCATCTTT.

A word on this clone: A much larger clone sits a single nucleotide away, making a read error possible. The V gene is TRDV2, the J gene TRDJ1; 10 bases fit TRDD3. Germline lookup yields CDR1 GEAIGNYY and CDR2 EKD. V gave up 4 bases and J gave up 0 bases; unmatched junction bases: 10. This CDR3 spans 17 amino acids. CDR3 sequence: CACDIWGITPYTDKLIF. DNA for the CDR3: TGTGCCTGTGATATCTGGGGGATAACCCCGTACACCGATAAACTCATCTTT.

This clone was observed a few times. A much larger clone lies one base from this, so it may be a read error. This sequence joins TRDV2 and TRDJ1, with D maybe TRDD3 (5 bases). From germline, CDR1 is GEAIGNYY and CDR2 EKD. This CDR3 has 16 amino acids. Trimming stripped 2 bases from V and 0 bases from J, with 15 bases between. The CDR3 DNA reads as TGTGCCTGTGACATCGACTGGAGAGATTACACCGATAAACTCATCTTT. It translates to CACDIDWRDYTDKLIF.

The gene calls are TRDV1 and TRDJ1, with a weak D call TRDD3 (6 bases). Germline loops: CDR1 TSWWSYY, CDR2 QGS. The V gene lost 0 bases and the J gene lost 3 bases, with 23 bases spanning the gap. This CDR3 contains 19 residues. The CDR3 region is CALGELVREAGARADKLIF. CDR3 DNA sequence: TGTGCTCTTGGGGAACTAGTGAGAGAAGCTGGGGCCAGGGCCGATAAACTCATCTTT.

On this clone itself: This sample includes further DNA sequences coding for the same CDR3. The V call is TRDV1, the J call TRDJ1; the D is unclear. The CDR3 is 15 amino acids. CDR1 TSWWSYY and CDR2 QGS come from the germline V gene. V lost 0 bases and J lost 0, with 8 bases in between. For the CDR3, the DNA is TGTGCTCTTGGGGAACTCCCCAGGTACACCGATAAACTCATCTTT. It encodes CALGELPRYTDKLIF.

The chain recombines TRDV1 with TRDJ1, with TRDD3 as a possible D gene (6 bases). The CDR3 is 20 amino acids. The V end was cut by 3 bases, the J end by 1 base, with 27 bases between. The germline CDR1 and CDR2 sequences are TSWWSYY and QGS. CDR3 sequence reads: CALGDLTRCKLGAFTDKLIF. Here the CDR3 DNA reads TGTGCTCTTGGGGATCTAACGAGATGTAAATTGGGGGCCTTCACCGATAAACTCATCTTT.

The V gene is TRDV1, the J gene TRDJ1, with D possibly being TRDD2 (6 bases). Trimming took off 4 bases at V and 1 base at J, with 34 bases between the two ends. This CDR3 region has 22 residues. Germline values: CDR1 TSWWSYY, CDR2 QGS. CDR3 sequence (DNA): TGTGCTCTTGGGGGACTAGTAAGGTCCTACCGAAGGGGGGGTCCACTCACCGATAAACTCATCTTT. Translated: CALGGLVRSYRRGGPLTDKLIF.

This clone turned up a few times. One end of the junction varies from germline; a read error may be responsible. V and J are TRDV1 and TRDJ1; 10 positions agree with TRDD3. The CDR3 is made up of 18 amino acids. Germline V lookup: CDR1 TSWWSYY, CDR2 QGS. The CDR3 DNA sequence: TGTGCCCTTGGGGAATTGTGCTGGGGGATATCCTCAAACGATAAACTCATCTTT. Its protein product is CALGELCWGISSNDKLIF.

The V gene is TRDV1, the J gene TRDJ1; 10 bases agree with TRDD3. J lost 0 bases, V lost 5 bases, and 30 bases had no gene match. Germline CDR1 and CDR2: TSWWSYY and QGS. The CDR3 totals 24 residues. The chain's CDR3 is CALGILPPTGGWGILIGYTDKLIF. The DNA for the CDR3 is TGTGCTCTTGGGATCCTTCCCCCTACGGGGGGGTGGGGGATACTTATCGGGTACACCGATAAACTCATCTTT.

This clone was found a few times. The J gene is TRDJ1, the V gene TRDV1; 9 bases align to TRDD3. The germline gives CDR1 TSWWSYY, CDR2 QGS. The V gene end was trimmed by 5 bases and the J gene end by 0 bases; junction bases not matched to a gene: 16. CDR3 length: 19 residues. CDR3 bases: TGTGCTCTTGGGAACCCAATCTACGGGGGATACCAATACACCGATAAACTCATCTTT. It translates to CALGNPIYGGYQYTDKLIF.